The subject of this entry is one TCR beta chain. Its antigen is still unknown. The CDR3 loop spans 14 amino acids. The V gene's germline CDR1 is SGHRS and CDR2 YFSETQ. The V gene lost 0 bases and the J gene lost 6 bases, with 7 bases spanning the gap. The entry originates in a study of vaccination and CD4 T cells after COVID-19. Study summary: SARS-CoV-2, HCoV-NL63, HCoV-OC43 and HCoV-229E supplied the overlapping spike peptides used to stimulate cells.

The Oncomine TCR Beta short-read assay sequenced DNA from cultured CD4+ T cells. TCRdb recomputed calls from the PCR reads with MiXCR, one row per CDR3 protein. The sample has some 19,000 distinct CDR3 sequences; 45% to 50% are singletons. Whole-study results and caveats: The authors identified 304 of 307 vaccine-specific clones in convalescent patients as spike mono-reactive.

The treatment: roughly 11-day PBMC culture with coronavirus spike peptide pools or control peptides (ViraFEST assay). V gene TRBV5-1 combines with J gene TRBJ1-6; D may be TRBD1 (5 bases). Source material: CD4+ T cells from blood, cultured in vitro. The clonotype comes from a human donor who had recovered from COVID-19. As DNA, the CDR3 is TGCGCCAGCAGCTTGGGACAGCCTAATTCACCCCTCCACTTT. Protein product: CASSLGQPNSPLHF.